These T cell receptor beta chains were read from a single sample in a study of T cell changes during pregnancy in multiple sclerosis. Sequenced by immunoSEQ multiplex PCR; TCRdb stores in-frame clones only, minus some. This sample has 80,000 to 100,000 clones, with roughly 92% found just once. The sequencing here drew on peripheral blood, taken in the first trimester of pregnancy. These receptors originate from a female donor with multiple sclerosis, enrolled in a pregnancy study. CDR3s include the opening cysteine and the closing phenylalanine or tryptophan. Fields, in order: D gene, J gene, V gene, clone size, CDR3 DNA, CDR3 protein. The D gene is left open where the match is weak. A clone size is listed for some rows: how often the clone was seen (once, few, many), or a class if it is expanded.

TRBD1 TRBJ2-7 TRBV5-1 NA TGCGCCAGCAGCTTGGCGGGACAGCTCTACTACGAGCAGTACTTC CASSLAGQLYYEQYF
NA TRBJ1-1 TRBV25-1 NA TGTGCCAGCAGTTTACCGGCTGGGCAAAACGCTGAAGCTTTCTTT CASSLPAGQNAEAFF
TRBD2 TRBJ2-1 TRBV7-9 once TGTGCCAGCGGGGCGGGAGTCCCACCGAACAATGAGCAGTTCTTC CASGAGVPPNNEQFF
TRBD1 TRBJ1-1 TRBV28 NA TGTGCCAGCAGGATCGACAGGGGGGTAGAGAACACTGAAGCTTTCTTT CASRIDRGVENTEAFF
TRBD1 TRBJ2-2 TRBV5-6 NA TGTGCCAGCAGCTTTGGTGGCCGCGGGACAGGGAAATTCGGGGAGCTGTTTTTT CASSFGGRGTGKFGELFF
TRBD2 TRBJ2-1 TRBV4-1 NA TGCGCCAGCAGCCAGATTCTAGCGGGAGGTGTTGAGCAGTTCTTC CASSQILAGGVEQFF
TRBD1 TRBJ1-2 TRBV27 NA TGTGCCAGCAGTTCATCGCAGGGGGCGGCTATCTATGGCTACACCTTC CASSSSQGAAIYGYTF
NA TRBJ1-2 TRBV6-1 NA TGTGCCAGCAGTGAAGGACGGACTCTTAACTATGGCTACACCTTC CASSEGRTLNYGYTF
TRBD2 TRBJ2-1 TRBV6-1 NA TGTGCCAGCAGTGGGTTCCGCGGGAGGGCCCCCAATGAGCAGTTCTTC CASSGFRGRAPNEQFF
NA TRBJ1-2 TRBV9 NA TGTGCCAGCAGCGTAGATCCCCTCGGGGGCTACACCTTC CASSVDPLGGYTF
NA TRBJ2-7 TRBV23-1 NA TGCGCCAGCAGACGGAAAAACCTGGGGGCGTCCTACGAGCAGTACTTC CASRRKNLGASYEQYF
TRBD2 TRBJ2-1 TRBV27 NA TGTGCCAGCAGTTTAAACTCCGGGAGGGCCGCGAATGAGCAGTTCTTC CASSLNSGRAANEQFF
TRBD1 TRBJ2-2 TRBV28 NA TGTGCCAGCACTCGGGACAGAGGAACCGGGGAGCTGTTTTTT CASTRDRGTGELFF
NA TRBJ2-1 TRBV28 NA TGTGCCAGCAGTTTCGGTCTCGGGGGGCCTAATGAGCAGTTCTTC CASSFGLGGPNEQFF
NA TRBJ2-5 TRBV6-6 NA TGTGCCAGCAGTTATTCGGGGGAGACCCAGTACTTC CASSYSGETQYF
TRBD2 TRBJ2-1 TRBV2 NA TGTGCCAGCACCGAGCGAGGACTAGCGGGAGCCAATGAGCAGTTCTTC CASTERGLAGANEQFF
TRBD1 TRBJ1-1 TRBV6-5 NA TGTGCCAGCAGTTACTCGTGGGACAGGGGGACTGAAGCTTTCTTT CASSYSWDRGTEAFF
NA TRBJ2-7 TRBV5-4 once TGTGCCAGCAGCACCCCGGGCGGGCTCGTGGACGAGCAGTACTTC CASSTPGGLVDEQYF
NA TRBJ1-1 TRBV6-4 few TGTGCCAGCAGTCAGGGGTTAGGCACTGAAGCTTTCTTT CASSQGLGTEAFF
TRBD2 TRBJ2-7 TRBV5-1 NA TGCGCCAGCAGTTCGGGACTAGCGGGAGTTTACGAGCAGTACTTC CASSSGLAGVYEQYF
TRBD1 TRBJ1-1 TRBV28 NA TGTGCCAGCAGTTCCGACAGGGGGCCGGGAGAAACTGAAGCTTTCTTT CASSSDRGPGETEAFF
TRBD2 TRBJ2-3 TRBV5-4 NA TGTGCCAGCAGCTCTGGGGGACTAGCGGGAGAAGATACGCAGTATTTT CASSSGGLAGEDTQYF
NA TRBJ2-2 TRBV15 NA TGTGCCACCAGCAGGGGGGGACTTTCGAACACCGGGGAGCTGTTTTTT CATSRGGLSNTGELFF
TRBD2 TRBJ2-1 TRBV19 NA TGTGCCAGTAGTATTGTGACTCTAGCGGGAGGGCCCTACAATGAGCAGTTCTTC CASSIVTLAGGPYNEQFF
TRBD2 TRBJ2-4 TRBV28 NA TGTGCCAGCAGTCTCCCTAAGGGACTAGAATTGGCCAAAAACATTCAGTACTTC CASSLPKGLELAKNIQYF
TRBD1 TRBJ2-1 TRBV28 NA TGTGCCAGCCTACGACAGGGGGCTCGCAATGAGCAGTTCTTC CASLRQGARNEQFF
NA TRBJ2-2 TRBV7-7 NA TGTGCTAGCAGCTCTAAACCAGGGGTCACCGGGGAGCTGTTTTTT CASSSKPGVTGELFF
NA TRBJ2-7 TRBV2 NA TGTGCCAGCAGTGGCCCGGGGGTTATCGGCTCCTACGAGCAGTACTTC CASSGPGVIGSYEQYF
TRBD2 TRBJ2-5 TRBV2 NA TGTGCCTCCCTACCGGGACTAGCGGGAGGGTCTATAGAGACCCAGTACTTC CASLPGLAGGSIETQYF
NA TRBJ2-7 TRBV2 NA TGTGCCAGCAGTCTCTACGAGCAGTACTTC CASSLYEQYF
NA TRBJ2-6 TRBV5-1 once TGCGCCAGCAGCTCGGACACCTCTGGGGCCAACGTCCTGACTTTC CASSSDTSGANVLTF
TRBD1 TRBJ1-3 TRBV5-1 NA TGCGCCAGCAGCCCCCGGACAGGGTCTGGAAACACCATATATTTT CASSPRTGSGNTIYF
TRBD1 TRBJ1-4 TRBV14 NA TGTGCCAGCAGCTCCATCGTTACGGGGACAGTTTTTTTT CASSSIVTGTVFF
TRBD2 TRBJ2-5 TRBV2 NA TGTGCCAGCAGTGATCAGGGAGGGAGGCAAGAGACCCAGTACTTC CASSDQGGRQETQYF
NA TRBJ2-7 TRBV5-1 NA TGCGCCAGCAGCCGTACTCAGGGTGTAAAGTACGAGCAGTACTTC CASSRTQGVKYEQYF
NA TRBJ2-1 TRBV9 NA TGTGCCAGCAGTCAACCCTCCAGGGCCGGTGAGCAGTTCTTC CASSQPSRAGEQFF
TRBD1 TRBJ1-5 TRBV7-2 NA TGTGCCAGCAGCTCCAGGGGGCGAGACCAGCCCCAGCATTTT CASSSRGRDQPQHF
NA TRBJ2-7 TRBV11-1 NA TGTGCCAGCAGCCACCCGGGAGACCAGCCCGAGGGCGAGCAGTACTTC CASSHPGDQPEGEQYF